The source of this T cell receptor (beta chain) is a study of regulatory T cells in long-lasting Graves disease. The TCR beta library used iRepertoire HTBI primers with Arm-PCR amplification of CDR3. MiXCR was run by TCRdb on the multiplex PCR reads, yielding one entry per CDR3 protein. The sample contains fewer than 550,000 distinct CDR3 sequences, around 15% of which appear only once. Time point in this sample: newly diagnosed GD, antithyroid drugs for less than 3 months. Isolated PBMC RNA provided the starting material for the TCR library. This clonotype was seen at least ten times. The V end was cut by 4 bases, the J end by 8 bases, with 10 bases between. The CDR3 consists of 12 residues. CDR1 and CDR2 from the germline V gene are SGHKS and YYEKEE (reference sequence). This same sample was also taken into another study, of T cells in Graves' hyperthyroidism and ophthalmopathy.

The sequencing here drew on peripheral blood mononuclear cells (PBMCs), taken at new diagnosis, from a patient treated with antithyroid drugs. The chain carries TRBV5-5 and TRBJ2-1; either TRBD1 or TRBD2 may supply D (6 bases each). The sequence derives from a woman younger than 35 with Graves disease. The CDR3 protein is CASSLGGHEQFF. CDR3 DNA sequence: TGTGCCAGCAGCCTGGGGGGCCATGAGCAGTTCTTC. Variable domain in full (rest from reference TRBV5-5 and TRBJ2-1): DAGVTQSPTHLIKTRGQQVTLRCSPISGHKSVSWYQQVLGQGPQFIFQYYEKEERGRGNFPDRFSARQFPNYSSELNVNALLLGDSALYLCASSLGGHEQFFGPGTRLTVL.